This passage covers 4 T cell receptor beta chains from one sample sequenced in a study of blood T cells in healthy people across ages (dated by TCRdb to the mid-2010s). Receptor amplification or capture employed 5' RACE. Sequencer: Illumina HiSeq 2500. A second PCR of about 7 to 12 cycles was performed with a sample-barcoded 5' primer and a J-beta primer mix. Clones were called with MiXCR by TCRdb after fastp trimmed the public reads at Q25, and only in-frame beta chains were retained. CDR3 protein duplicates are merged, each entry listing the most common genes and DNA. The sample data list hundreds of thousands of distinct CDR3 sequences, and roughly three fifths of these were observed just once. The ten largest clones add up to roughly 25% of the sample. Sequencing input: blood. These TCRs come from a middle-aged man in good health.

CDR3 bases: TGTGCCAGCACCCCGTTGATCGGCGAGCAGTACTTC. Encoded protein: CASTPLIGEQYF. The gene calls are TRBV28 and TRBJ2-7, with unresolved D. V was pared by 7 bases and J by 6 bases, with 13 bases between. CDR1 MDHEN and CDR2 SYDVKM come from the germline V gene. The CDR3 extends over 12 amino acids.

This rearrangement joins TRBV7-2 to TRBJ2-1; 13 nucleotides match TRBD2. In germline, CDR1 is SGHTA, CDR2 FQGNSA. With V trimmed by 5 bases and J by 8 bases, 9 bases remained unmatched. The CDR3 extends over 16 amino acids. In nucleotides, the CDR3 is TGTGCCAGCAGCCCGGGACTAGCGGGACGAAGGGATGAGCAGTTCTTC. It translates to CASSPGLAGRRDEQFF.

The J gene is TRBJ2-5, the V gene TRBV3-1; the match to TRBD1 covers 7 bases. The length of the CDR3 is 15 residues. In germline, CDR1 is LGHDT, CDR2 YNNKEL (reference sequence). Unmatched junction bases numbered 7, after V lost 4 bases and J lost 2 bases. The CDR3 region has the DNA TGTGCCAGCAGCCTGGCAGGGGGAACTCAAGAGACCCAGTACTTC. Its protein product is CASSLAGGTQETQYF.

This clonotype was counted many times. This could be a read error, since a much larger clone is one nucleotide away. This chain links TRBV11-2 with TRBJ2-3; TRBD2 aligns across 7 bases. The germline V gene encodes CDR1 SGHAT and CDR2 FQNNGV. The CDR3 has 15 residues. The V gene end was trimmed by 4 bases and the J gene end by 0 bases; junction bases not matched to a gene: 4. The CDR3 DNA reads TGTGCCAGCAGCTGCGGGGGACCTAGCACAGATACGCAGTATTTT. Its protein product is CASSCGGPSTDTQYF.